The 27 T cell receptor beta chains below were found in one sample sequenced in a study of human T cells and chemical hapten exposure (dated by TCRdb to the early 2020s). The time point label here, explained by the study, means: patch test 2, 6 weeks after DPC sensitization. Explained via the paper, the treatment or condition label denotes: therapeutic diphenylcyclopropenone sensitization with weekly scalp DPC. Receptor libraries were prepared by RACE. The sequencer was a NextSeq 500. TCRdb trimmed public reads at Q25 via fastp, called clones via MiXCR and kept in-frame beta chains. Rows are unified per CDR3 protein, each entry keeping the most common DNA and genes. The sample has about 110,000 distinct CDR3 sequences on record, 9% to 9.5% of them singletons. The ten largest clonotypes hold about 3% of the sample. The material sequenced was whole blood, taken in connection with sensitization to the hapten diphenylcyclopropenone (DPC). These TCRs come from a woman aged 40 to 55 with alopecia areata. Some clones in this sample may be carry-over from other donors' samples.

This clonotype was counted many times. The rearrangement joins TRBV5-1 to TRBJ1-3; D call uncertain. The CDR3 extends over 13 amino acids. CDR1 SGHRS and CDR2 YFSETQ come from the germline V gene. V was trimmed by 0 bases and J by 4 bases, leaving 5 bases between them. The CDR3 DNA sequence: TGCGCCAGCAGCTTGGAGGTCGGAAACACCATATATTTT. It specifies CASSLEVGNTIYF.

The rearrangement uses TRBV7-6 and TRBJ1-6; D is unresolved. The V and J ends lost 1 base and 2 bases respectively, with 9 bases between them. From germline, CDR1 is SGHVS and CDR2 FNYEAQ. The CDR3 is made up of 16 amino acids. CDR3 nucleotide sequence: TGTGCCAGCAGCTTAGAGGCATCACCCTATAATTCACCCCTCCACTTT. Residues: CASSLEASPYNSPLHF.

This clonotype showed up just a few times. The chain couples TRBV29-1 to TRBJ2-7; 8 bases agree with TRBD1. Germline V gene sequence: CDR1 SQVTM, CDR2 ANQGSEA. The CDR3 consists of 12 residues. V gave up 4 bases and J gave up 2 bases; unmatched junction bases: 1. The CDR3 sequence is CSVAQGAYEQYF. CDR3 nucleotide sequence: TGCAGCGTTGCACAGGGGGCCTACGAGCAGTACTTC.

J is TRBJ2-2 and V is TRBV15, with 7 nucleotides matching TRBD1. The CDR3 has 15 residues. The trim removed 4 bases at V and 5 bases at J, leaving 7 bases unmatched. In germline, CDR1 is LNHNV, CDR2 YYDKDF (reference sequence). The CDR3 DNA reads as TGTGCCACCAGCATCGAATACAGGGGTACCGGGGAGCTGTTTTTT. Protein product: CATSIEYRGTGELFF.

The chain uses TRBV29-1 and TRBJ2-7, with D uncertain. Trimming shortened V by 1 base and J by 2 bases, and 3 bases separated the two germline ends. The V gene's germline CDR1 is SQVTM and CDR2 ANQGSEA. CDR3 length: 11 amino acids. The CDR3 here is CSVEGAYEQYF. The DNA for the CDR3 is TGCAGCGTTGAAGGGGCCTACGAGCAGTACTTC.

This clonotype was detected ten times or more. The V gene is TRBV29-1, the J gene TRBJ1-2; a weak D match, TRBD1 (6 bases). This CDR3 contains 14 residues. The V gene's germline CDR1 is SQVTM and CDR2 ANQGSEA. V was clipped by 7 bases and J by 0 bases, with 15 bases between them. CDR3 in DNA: TGCAGCGCCATCCGGGACATAGCTAACTATGGCTACACCTTC. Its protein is CSAIRDIANYGYTF.

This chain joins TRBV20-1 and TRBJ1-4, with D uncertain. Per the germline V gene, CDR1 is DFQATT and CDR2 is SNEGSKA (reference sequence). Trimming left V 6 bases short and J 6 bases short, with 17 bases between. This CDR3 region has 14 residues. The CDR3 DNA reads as TGCAGTGCCCCCCAGCGGGGATCGGATGAAAAACTGTTTTTT. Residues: CSAPQRGSDEKLFF.

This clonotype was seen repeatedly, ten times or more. CDR3 loop: CASSPSGGAETQYF. Here the CDR3 DNA reads TGCGCCAGCAGCCCTAGCGGGGGGGCCGAGACCCAGTACTTC. This chain connects TRBV5-1 to TRBJ2-5; 12 bases agree with TRBD2. With 4 bases clipped from V and 5 bases from J, the junction kept 3 bases outside the gene matches. CDR3 length: 14 residues. Germline CDR1 SGHRS, CDR2 YFSETQ.

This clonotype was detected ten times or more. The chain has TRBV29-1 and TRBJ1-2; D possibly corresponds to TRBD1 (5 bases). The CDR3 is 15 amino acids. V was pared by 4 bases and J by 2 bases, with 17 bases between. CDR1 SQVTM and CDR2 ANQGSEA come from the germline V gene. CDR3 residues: CSVGEERGLNYGYTF. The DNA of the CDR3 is TGCAGCGTTGGAGAGGAGAGGGGATTGAACTATGGCTACACCTTC.

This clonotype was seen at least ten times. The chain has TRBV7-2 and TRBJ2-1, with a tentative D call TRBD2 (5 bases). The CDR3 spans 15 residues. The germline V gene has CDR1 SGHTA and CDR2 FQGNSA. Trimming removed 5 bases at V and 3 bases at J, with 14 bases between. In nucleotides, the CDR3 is TGTGCCAGCAGCCCCCCCCCCCGGGGCTACAATGAGCAGTTCTTC. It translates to CASSPPPRGYNEQFF.

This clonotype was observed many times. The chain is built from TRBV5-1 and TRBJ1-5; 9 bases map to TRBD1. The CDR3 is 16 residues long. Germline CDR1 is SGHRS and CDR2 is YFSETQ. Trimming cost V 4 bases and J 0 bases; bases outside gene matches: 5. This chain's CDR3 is CASSRQTGGSNQPQHF. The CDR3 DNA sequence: TGCGCCAGCAGCCGACAGACAGGGGGTAGCAATCAGCCCCAGCATTTT.

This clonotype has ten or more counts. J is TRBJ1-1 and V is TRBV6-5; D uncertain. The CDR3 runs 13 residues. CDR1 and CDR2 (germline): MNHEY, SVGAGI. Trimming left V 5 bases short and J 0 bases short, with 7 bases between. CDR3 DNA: TGTGCCAGCAGTCCCCCTATGAACACTGAAGCTTTCTTT. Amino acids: CASSPPMNTEAFF.

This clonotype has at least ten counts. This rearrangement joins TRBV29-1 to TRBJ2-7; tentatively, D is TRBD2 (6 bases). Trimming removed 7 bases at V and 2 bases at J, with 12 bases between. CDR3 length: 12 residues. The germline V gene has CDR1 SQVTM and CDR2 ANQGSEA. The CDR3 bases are TGCAGCGGCCGGGACTGGACCTACGAGCAGTACTTC. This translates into CSGRDWTYEQYF.

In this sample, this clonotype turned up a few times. The CDR3 is CASAHRARETQYF. The CDR3 DNA follows: TGTGCTAGTGCCCACAGGGCCCGAGAGACCCAGTACTTC. This rearrangement joins TRBV12-5 to TRBJ2-5, with D possibly being TRBD1 (6 bases). CDR1 is LGHNT, CDR2 FRNRAP, per germline. The CDR3 is 13 residues long. V gave up 7 bases and J gave up 4 bases, with 13 bases separating them. Full variable domain (rest looked up from reference TRBV12-5 and TRBJ2-5): DARVTQTPRHKVTEMGQEVTMRCQPILGHNTVFWYRQTMMQGLELLAYFRNRAPLDDSGMPKDRFSAEMPDATLATLKIQPSEPRDSAVYFCASAHRARETQYFGPGTRLLVL.

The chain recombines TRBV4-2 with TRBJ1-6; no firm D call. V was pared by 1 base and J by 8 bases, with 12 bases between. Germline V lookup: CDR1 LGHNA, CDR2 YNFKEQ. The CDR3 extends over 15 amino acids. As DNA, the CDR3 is TGTGCCAGCAGCCAAGTGGGTAGGGCGGATTCACCCCTCCACTTT. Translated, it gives CASSQVGRADSPLHF.

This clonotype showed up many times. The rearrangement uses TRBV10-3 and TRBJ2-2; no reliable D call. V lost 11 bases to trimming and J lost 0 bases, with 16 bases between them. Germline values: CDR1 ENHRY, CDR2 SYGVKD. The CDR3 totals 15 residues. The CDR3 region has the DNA TGTGCCGCCAAGGAAAACAGCGCGAACACCGGGGAGCTGTTTTTT. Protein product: CAAKENSANTGELFF.

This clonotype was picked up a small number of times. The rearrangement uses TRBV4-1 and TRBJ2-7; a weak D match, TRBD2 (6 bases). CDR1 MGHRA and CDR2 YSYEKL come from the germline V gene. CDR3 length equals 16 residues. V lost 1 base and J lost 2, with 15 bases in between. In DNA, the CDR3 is TGCGCCAGCAGCCAAGGGGCCGGAGGGGCGGCCTACGAGCAGTACTTC. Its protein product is CASSQGAGGAAYEQYF.

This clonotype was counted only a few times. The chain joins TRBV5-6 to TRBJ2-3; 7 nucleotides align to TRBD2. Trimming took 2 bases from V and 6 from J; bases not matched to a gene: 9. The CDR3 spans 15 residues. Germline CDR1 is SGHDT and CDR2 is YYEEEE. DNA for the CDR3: TGTGCCAGCAGCTTTTCCCTAGCGGTGGGGGATACGCAGTATTTT. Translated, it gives CASSFSLAVGDTQYF.

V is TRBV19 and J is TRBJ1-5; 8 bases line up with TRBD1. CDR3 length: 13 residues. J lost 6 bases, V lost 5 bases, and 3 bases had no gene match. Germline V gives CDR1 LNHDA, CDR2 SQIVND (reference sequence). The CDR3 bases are TGTGCCAGTAGTTCAGGGGGCCCTCAGCCCCAGCATTTT. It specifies CASSSGGPQPQHF.

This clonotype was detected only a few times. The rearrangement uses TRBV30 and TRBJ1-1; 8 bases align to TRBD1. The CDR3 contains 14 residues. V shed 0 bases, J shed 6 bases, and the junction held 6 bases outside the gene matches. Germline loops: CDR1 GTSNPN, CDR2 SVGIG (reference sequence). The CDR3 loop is CAWSVQGARSEAFF. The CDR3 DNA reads TGTGCCTGGAGTGTCCAGGGGGCAAGGTCTGAAGCTTTCTTT.

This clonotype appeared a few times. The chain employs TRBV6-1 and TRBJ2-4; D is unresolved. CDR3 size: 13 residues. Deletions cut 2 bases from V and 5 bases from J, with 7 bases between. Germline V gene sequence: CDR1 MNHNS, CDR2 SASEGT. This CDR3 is CASSETRQNIQYF. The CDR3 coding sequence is TGTGCCAGCAGTGAAACCCGGCAAAACATTCAGTACTTC.

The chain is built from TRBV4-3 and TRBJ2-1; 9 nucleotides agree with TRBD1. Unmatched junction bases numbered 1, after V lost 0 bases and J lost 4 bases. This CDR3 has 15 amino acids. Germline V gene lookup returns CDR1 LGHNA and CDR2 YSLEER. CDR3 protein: CASSQEGQGYNEQFF. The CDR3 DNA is TGCGCCAGCAGCCAAGAAGGACAGGGGTACAATGAGCAGTTCTTC.

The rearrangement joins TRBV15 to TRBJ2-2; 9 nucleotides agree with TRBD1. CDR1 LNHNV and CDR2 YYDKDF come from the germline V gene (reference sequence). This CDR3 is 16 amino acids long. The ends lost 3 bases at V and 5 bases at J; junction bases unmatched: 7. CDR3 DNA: TGTGCCACCAGCAGGGGGACAGGGAGGGGAACCGGGGAGCTGTTTTTT. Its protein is CATSRGTGRGTGELFF.

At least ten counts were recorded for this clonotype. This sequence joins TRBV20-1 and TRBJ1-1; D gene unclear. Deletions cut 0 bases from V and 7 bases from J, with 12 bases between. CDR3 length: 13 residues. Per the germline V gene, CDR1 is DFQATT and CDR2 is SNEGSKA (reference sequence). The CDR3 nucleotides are TGCAGTGCTAGAGATCGAGTAAGGAATGAAGCTTTCTTT. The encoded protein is CSARDRVRNEAFF.

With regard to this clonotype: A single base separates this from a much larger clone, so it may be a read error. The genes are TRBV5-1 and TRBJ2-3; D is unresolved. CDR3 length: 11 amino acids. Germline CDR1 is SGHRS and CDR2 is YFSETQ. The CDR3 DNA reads TGCGCCAGCAGCTTGGAAGATACGCGGTATTTT. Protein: CASSLEDTRYF.

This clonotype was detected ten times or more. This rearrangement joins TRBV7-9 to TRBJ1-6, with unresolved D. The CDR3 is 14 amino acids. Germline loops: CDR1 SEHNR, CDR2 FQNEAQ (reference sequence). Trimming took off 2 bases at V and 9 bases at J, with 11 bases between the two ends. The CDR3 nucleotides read TGTGCCAGCAGCTTACGGCAAGTCGGTTCACCCCTCCACTTT. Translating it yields CASSLRQVGSPLHF.

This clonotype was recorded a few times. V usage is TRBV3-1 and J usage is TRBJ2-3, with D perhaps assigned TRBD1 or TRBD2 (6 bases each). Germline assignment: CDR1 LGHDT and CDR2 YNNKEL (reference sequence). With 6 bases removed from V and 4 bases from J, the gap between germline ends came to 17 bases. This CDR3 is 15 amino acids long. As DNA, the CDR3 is TGTGCCAGCAGGGGAGTGAGTGGGGGGCCAGATACGCAGTATTTT. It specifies CASRGVSGGPDTQYF.